The clone carrying this T cell receptor beta chain was seen more than once but under ten times. Its antigen is currently unknown. The V and J ends lost 5 bases and 5 bases, in that order; junction bases with no gene match: 7. CDR3 length equals 15 residues. The germline CDR1 and CDR2 sequences are MDHEN and SYDVKM. This sample was taken from a study of beta chain features in type 1 diabetes. Study summary: No patient-donor differences in age, gender, total cells or subset yield. Findings of the study overall: These data did not resolve whether HLA type affects TCRB rearrangement. Insertions at VDJ junctions were less frequent in type 1 diabetes patients. These patients also deleted more nucleotides at the same junctions.

Expressed TCRB transcripts were sequenced after all isolated RNA was converted to cDNA. The repertoire was sequenced with immunoSEQ multiplex PCR; TCRdb's copy has only in-frame clones and lacks some. The sample lists a few hundred thousand clones, around 15% seen once, with about 0.019% in the top ten. The sequencing sample was made of naive CD4+ T cells from blood. This receptor was obtained from a woman aged 18 to 35 in good health. The chain couples TRBV28 to TRBJ2-1, with TRBD2 matching over 9 bases. This CDR3 reads CASSPAAGGNNEQFF. The CDR3 DNA sequence: TGTGCCAGCAGTCCAGCAGCGGGAGGAAACAATGAGCAGTTCTTC.